This T cell receptor beta chain was identified during a study of T-cell reconstitution after alpha-beta-depleted transplantation in children. Worth noting for this clonotype: A junction end diverges from the germline sequence, so it may reflect a read error.

The authors prepared the TCRbeta library with unique molecular identifiers. TCRdb redid the calling of the PCR reads with MiXCR, one entry per CDR3 protein. Of around 370,000 distinct CDR3 sequences listed, around 10% are singletons. CDR3 length equals 12 residues. V usage is TRBV12-3 or TRBV12-4 and J usage is TRBJ1-1, with TRBD1 as a possible D gene (6 bases). The origin of this receptor is a human donor who donated a stem cell graft to a child with acute lymphoblastic leukemia. The sample was PBMCs from the stem cell graft donor, taken from the stem cell graft. The CDR3 nucleotides read TGTGCCAGCAGCTTAGGGGGGGCGCGAGCTTTCTTT. Encoded protein: CASSLGGARAFF.